Each of the 11 T cell receptor beta chains below was sequenced from the same sample in a study of blood T cell repertoires in COVID-19 (TCRdb year 2020). Library creation used the immunoSEQ multiplex PCR assay. TCRdb took this table from immuneACCESS and kept in-frame rearrangements with V and J called. Such tables lack part of the clones; where checked against another copy, unresolved V genes explain under half of the gap, and the rest is unexplained. The sample contains some 99,000 clones, approximately 90% of them found a single time. The biggest ten clones account for 3.5% to 5% of the sample. Sequencing was carried out using peripheral blood. All receptors come from a human donor with COVID-19, enrolled during active disease. The donor label of this sample is uncertain.

The chain recombines TRBV7-3 with TRBJ2-3, with a possible D match to TRBD2 (6 bases). The V end lost 2 bases, the J end lost 4 bases, and 13 bases lay between the germline ends. The CDR3 has 15 residues. Per germline, CDR1 SGHTA and CDR2 FQGTGA. The CDR3 coding sequence is TGTGCCAGCAGCTTATTGGGCGGGATGGCAGATACGCAGTATTTT. Amino acids: CASSLLGGMADTQYF.

This sequence joins TRBV10-3 and TRBJ1-2, with 8 bases aligning to TRBD1. The J segment lost 2 bases and the V segment lost 10 bases, leaving 3 bases of the junction unmatched. The CDR3 length is 12 residues. The germline CDR1 and CDR2 sequences are ENHRY and SYGVKD. In nucleotides, the CDR3 is TGTGCCACTCGGACAGGGAACTATGGCTACACCTTC. Translating it yields CATRTGNYGYTF.

This chain connects TRBV7-6 to TRBJ1-3; TRBD1 might be the D (5 bases). Trimming pared 1 base from V and 0 bases from J, leaving 10 bases between. Germline V gene lookup returns CDR1 SGHVS and CDR2 FNYEAQ. This CDR3 comprises 16 residues. CDR3: CASSLGSTVSGNTIYF. CDR3 DNA sequence: TGTGCCAGCAGCTTAGGGTCGACAGTCTCTGGAAACACCATATATTTT.

The chain uses TRBV5-1 and TRBJ2-3; D not resolved. This CDR3 has 12 amino acids. Deletions cut 1 base from V and 4 bases from J, with 4 bases between. CDR1 is SGHRS, CDR2 YFSETQ, per germline. CDR3 in amino acids: CASSLRADTQYF. The CDR3 coding sequence is TGCGCCAGCAGCTTGCGAGCAGATACGCAGTATTTT.

The rearrangement joins TRBV18 to TRBJ1-2; the match to TRBD1 covers 7 bases. V lost 0 bases to trimming and J lost 1 base; unmatched junction nucleotides: 8. This CDR3 is built from 17 residues. CDR1 and CDR2 from the germline V gene are KGHSH and LQKENI. The CDR3 reads CASSPPTGNRGNYGYTF. The CDR3 DNA is TGTGCCAGCTCACCACCGACGGGAAACAGGGGTAACTATGGCTACACCTTC.

This chain links TRBV19 with TRBJ1-4; possibly TRBD1 for D (6 bases). Germline V lookup: CDR1 LNHDA, CDR2 SQIVND (reference sequence). The CDR3 is made up of 16 amino acids. V was shortened by 9 bases and J by 0 bases, with 17 bases between the two germline ends. In nucleotides, the CDR3 is TGTGCCAGCAGCGATCAGGGGCTAACAACTAATGAAAAACTGTTTTTT. Translation gives CASSDQGLTTNEKLFF.

The V and J genes are TRBV29-1 and TRBJ2-7, with D possibly being TRBD1 (6 bases). The V end lost 4 bases, the J end lost 4 bases, and 20 bases lay between the germline ends. This CDR3 is 15 amino acids long. CDR1 is SQVTM and CDR2 is ANQGSEA in the germline V gene. The CDR3, as DNA: TGCAGCGTTGCTCTGTTGGGACAATCTATGTACGAGCAGTACTTC. The encoded protein is CSVALLGQSMYEQYF.

The chain couples TRBV6-1 to TRBJ1-4; 8 bases align to TRBD1. The germline gives CDR1 MNHNS, CDR2 SASEGT. The CDR3 has 16 residues. The junction had 10 bases not matched to a gene; V was cut back by 3 bases and J by 7 bases. The CDR3 reads CASSDFSQGGSEKLFF. CDR3 DNA sequence: TGTGCCAGCAGTGATTTTTCACAGGGGGGGAGTGAAAAACTGTTTTTT.

This clone showed up just once. V usage is TRBV10-3 and J usage is TRBJ1-1; D not certain. The CDR3 has 16 residues. Trimming cost V 0 bases and J 4 bases, with 15 bases left between them. The V gene's germline CDR1 is ENHRY and CDR2 SYGVKD. The CDR3 sequence is CAISESILGSGTEAFF. The DNA for the CDR3 is TGTGCCATCAGTGAGTCGATATTGGGTTCGGGCACTGAAGCTTTCTTT.

The rearrangement links TRBV11-2 to TRBJ1-2, with unresolved D. CDR1 is SGHAT, CDR2 FQNNGV, per germline. The CDR3 is 12 amino acids. The germline V and J ends were trimmed by 5 bases and 6 bases, with 10 bases remaining between them. CDR3 DNA: TGTGCCAGCAGCGAGAGGGTGGATGGCTACACCTTC. Amino acid sequence: CASSERVDGYTF.

The chain uses TRBV24-1 and TRBJ2-7; TRBD1 matches at 9 bases. The CDR3 runs to 17 residues. CDR1 is KGHDR, CDR2 SFDVKD, per germline. The V and J ends lost 3 bases and 2 bases, in that order; junction bases with no gene match: 10. CDR3 amino acids: CATSDRDGGQGTYEQYF. The CDR3 bases are TGTGCCACCAGTGATAGAGATGGGGGACAGGGCACCTACGAGCAGTACTTC.